The source of this TCR beta chain is a study of cytotoxic CD8 clonotypes in ibrutinib-treated CLL. The V end was cut by 5 bases, the J end by 10 bases, with 8 bases between. The length of the CDR3 is 10 residues. The germline V gene has CDR1 DFQATT and CDR2 SNEGSKA (reference sequence). This table comes from immunoSEQ multiplex PCR, and its TCRdb copy is limited to in-frame clones, with some not included. The sample carries approximately 5,500 clones, around 68% recorded once. The TCR originated in a human donor with chronic lymphocytic leukemia. This chain links TRBV20-1 with TRBJ2-2; D unresolved. The sequencing here drew on PBMCs, taken before ibrutinib treatment. In nucleotides, the CDR3 is TGCAGTGCTCGGACGGAGGAGCTGTTTTTT. This codes for CSARTEELFF.